This T cell receptor (beta chain) derives from a study of blood T cell repertoires in COVID-19. Whole-study context: The cDNA or gDNA used as material had been derived from T cells, B-cell-depleted T cells, or PBMCs.

The CDR3 loop spans 15 amino acids. The trim removed 1 base at V and 6 bases at J, leaving 6 bases unmatched. CDR1 is SGHAT and CDR2 is FQNNGV in the germline V gene. In the original analysis: Cell counts per sample came from amplifying reference gene primers. Only in-frame clones appear in the TCRdb table, and some are missing; sequencing was by immunoSEQ multiplex PCR. D and trimming come from the DNA, and the V and J calls and clone size come from that table. This sample has 65,000 to 70,000 clones, with 84% found just once. In this sample, this clone turned up once. This rearrangement joins TRBV11-2 to TRBJ2-3, with 8 bases fitting TRBD2. Specimen: peripheral blood. The source of this sequence is an older woman with acute or convalescent COVID-19. CDR3 loop: CASSLVAGGGDTQYF. The DNA of the CDR3 is TGTGCCAGCAGCTTAGTTGCGGGGGGTGGTGATACGCAGTATTTT.